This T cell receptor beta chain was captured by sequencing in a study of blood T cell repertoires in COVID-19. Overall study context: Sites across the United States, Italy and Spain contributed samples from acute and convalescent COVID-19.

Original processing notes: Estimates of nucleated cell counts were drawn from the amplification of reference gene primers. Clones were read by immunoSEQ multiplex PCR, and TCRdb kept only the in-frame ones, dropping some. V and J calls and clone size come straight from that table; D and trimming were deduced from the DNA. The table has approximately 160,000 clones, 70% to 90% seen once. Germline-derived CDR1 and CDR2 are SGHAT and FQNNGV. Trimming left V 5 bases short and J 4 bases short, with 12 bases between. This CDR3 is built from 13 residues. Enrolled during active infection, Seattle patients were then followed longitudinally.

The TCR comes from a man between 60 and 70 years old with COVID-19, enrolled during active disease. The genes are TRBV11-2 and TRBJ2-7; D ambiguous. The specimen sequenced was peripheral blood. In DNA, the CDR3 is TGTGCCAGCAGCGACTCTATTTATTACGAGCAGTACTTC. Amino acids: CASSDSIYYEQYF.